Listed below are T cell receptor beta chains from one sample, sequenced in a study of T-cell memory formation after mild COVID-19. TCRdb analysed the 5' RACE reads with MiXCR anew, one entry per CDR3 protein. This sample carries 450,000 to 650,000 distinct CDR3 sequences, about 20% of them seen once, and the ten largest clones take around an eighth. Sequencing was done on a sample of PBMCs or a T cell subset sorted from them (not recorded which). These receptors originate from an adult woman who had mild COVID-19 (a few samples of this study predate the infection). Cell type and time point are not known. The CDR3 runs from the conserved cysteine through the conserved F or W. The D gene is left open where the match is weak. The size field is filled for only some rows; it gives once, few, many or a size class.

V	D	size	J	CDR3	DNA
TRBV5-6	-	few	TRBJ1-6	CASSPAGLNRGSPLHF	TGTGCCAGCAGCCCGGCGGGTCTTAATAGGGGTTCACCCCTCCACTTT
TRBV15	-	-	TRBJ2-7	CATSSSPGRLYEQYF	TGTGCCACCAGCAGTTCCCCGGGACGACTTTACGAGCAGTACTTC
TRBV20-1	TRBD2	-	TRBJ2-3	CSASSGGITDTQYF	TGCAGTGCTTCTAGCGGGGGGATCACAGATACGCAGTATTTT
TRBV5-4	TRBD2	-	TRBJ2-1	CASSLLAGVEQFF	TGTGCCAGCAGCTTACTAGCGGGGGTTGAGCAGTTCTTC
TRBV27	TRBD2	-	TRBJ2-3	CASSLSAGGTDTQYF	TGTGCCAGCAGTTTATCTGCGGGGGGCACAGATACGCAGTATTTT
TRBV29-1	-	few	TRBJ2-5	CSVDGRGQETQYF	TGCAGCGTTGATGGCCGCGGGCAAGAGACCCAGTACTTC
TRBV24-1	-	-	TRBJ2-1	CATSDPWTESYNEQFF	TGTGCCACCAGTGACCCCTGGACGGAGTCCTACAATGAGCAGTTCTTC
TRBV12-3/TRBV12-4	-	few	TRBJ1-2	CASSTNRPGQGFASGYTF	TGTGCCAGCAGTACTAATCGTCCGGGACAAGGATTCGCGAGCGGCTACACCTTC
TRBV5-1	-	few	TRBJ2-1	CASSWDTSSYNEQFF	TGCGCCAGCAGCTGGGACACCAGCTCCTACAATGAGCAGTTCTTC
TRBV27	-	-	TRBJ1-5	CASSLSTRFLGQPQHF	TGTGCCAGCAGTTTATCGACCAGGTTTCTCGGTCAGCCCCAGCATTTT
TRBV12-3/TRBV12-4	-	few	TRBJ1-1	CASSFLGLNTEAFF	TGTGCCAGCAGTTTCTTGGGGCTGAACACTGAAGCTTTCTTT
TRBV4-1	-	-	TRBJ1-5	CASSPRVGQSLNQPQHF	TGCGCCAGCAGCCCCCGAGTCGGACAGAGCCTCAATCAGCCCCAGCATTTT
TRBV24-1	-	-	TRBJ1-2	CATSDPGDAVGYTF	TGTGCCACCAGTGATCCCGGGGATGCCGTTGGCTACACCTTC
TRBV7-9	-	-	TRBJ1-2	CASSLDGNLYGYTF	TGTGCCAGCAGCTTGGACGGGAACCTCTATGGCTACACCTTC
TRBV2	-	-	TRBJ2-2	CASSEARNTGELFF	TGTGCCAGCAGTGAAGCTCGAAACACCGGGGAGCTGTTTTTT
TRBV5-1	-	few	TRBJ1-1	CASSSRGGENTEAFF	TGCGCCAGCAGCTCCCGAGGCGGGGAGAACACTGAAGCTTTCTTT
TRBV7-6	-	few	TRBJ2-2	CAASPRWTGELFF	TGTGCCGCGTCCCCTCGGTGGACCGGGGAGCTGTTTTTT
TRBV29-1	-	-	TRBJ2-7	CSAILADAVGSEQYF	TGCAGCGCTATCCTCGCGGACGCGGTCGGAAGCGAGCAGTACTTC
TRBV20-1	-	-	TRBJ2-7	CSARGKTSYEQYF	TGCAGTGCGCGGGGCAAGACAAGCTACGAGCAGTACTTC
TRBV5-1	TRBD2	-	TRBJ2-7	CASSMGEGLGEQYF	TGCGCCAGCTCTATGGGGGAGGGCCTGGGGGAGCAGTACTTC
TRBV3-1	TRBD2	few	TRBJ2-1	CASSPGTRAYNEQFF	TGTGCCAGCAGCCCCGGGACTAGAGCCTACAATGAGCAGTTCTTC
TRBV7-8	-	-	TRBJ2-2	CASSLGGITGELFF	TGTGCCAGCAGCTTAGGAGGGATCACCGGGGAGCTGTTTTTT
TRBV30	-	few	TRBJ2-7	CAWSPAGTYEQYF	TGTGCCTGGAGTCCCGCAGGGACATATGAGCAGTACTTC
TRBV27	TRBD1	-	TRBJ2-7	CASSLIGGAAYEQYF	TGTGCCAGCAGTTTAATAGGGGGCGCGGCCTACGAGCAGTACTTC
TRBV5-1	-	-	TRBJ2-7	CASSLAVPSGSYEQYF	TGCGCCAGCAGCTTGGCTGTCCCGTCGGGGTCCTACGAGCAGTACTTC
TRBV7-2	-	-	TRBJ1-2	CASRPAAGYGYTF	TGTGCCAGCAGACCGGCGGCAGGCTATGGCTACACCTTC
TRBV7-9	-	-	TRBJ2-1	CASASSSYNEQFF	TGTGCCAGCGCGTCCAGCTCCTACAATGAGCAGTTCTTC
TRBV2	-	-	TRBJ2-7	CASSEALRRYEQYF	TGTGCCAGCAGTGAAGCGCTTCGGCGGTACGAGCAGTACTTC
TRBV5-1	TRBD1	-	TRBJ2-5	CASSLGRTGGNQETQYF	TGCGCCAGCAGCTTGGGGCGGACAGGGGGTAACCAAGAGACCCAGTACTTC
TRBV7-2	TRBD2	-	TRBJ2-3	CASSLRTSGDTQYF	TGTGCCAGCAGCCTGAGGACTAGCGGCGATACGCAGTATTTT
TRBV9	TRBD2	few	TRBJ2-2	CASNSGVNTGELFF	TGTGCCAGCAATAGCGGGGTGAACACCGGGGAGCTGTTTTTT
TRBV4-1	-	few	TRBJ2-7	CASSKIGSSSYEQYF	TGCGCCAGCAGCAAGATTGGGTCTAGCTCCTACGAGCAGTACTTC
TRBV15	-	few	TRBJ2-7	CATSRGGDNYEQYF	TGTGCCACCAGCAGAGGAGGAGACAACTACGAGCAGTACTTC
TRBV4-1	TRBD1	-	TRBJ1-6	CASSHRASHRGNSPLHF	TGCGCCAGCAGCCACCGGGCCTCCCACAGGGGAAATTCACCCCTCCACTTT
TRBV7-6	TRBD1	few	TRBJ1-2	CASSQWDSTIPGGYTF	TGTGCCAGCAGCCAATGGGACAGTACAATCCCGGGAGGCTACACCTTC
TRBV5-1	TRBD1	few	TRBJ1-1	CASSLAPGTGGTLNTEAFF	TGCGCCAGCAGCTTGGCCCCCGGGACAGGAGGCACTTTGAACACTGAAGCTTTCTTT
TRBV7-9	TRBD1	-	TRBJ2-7	CASSHEVGRGTYEQYF	TGTGCCAGCAGCCACGAAGTGGGCAGGGGGACCTACGAGCAGTACTTC
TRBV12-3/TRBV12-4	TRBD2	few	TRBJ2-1	CASSFEGLAEQFF	TGTGCCAGCAGTTTTGAGGGACTAGCAGAGCAGTTCTTC
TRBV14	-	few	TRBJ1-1	CASSQVTNTEAFF	TGTGCCAGCAGCCAAGTTACGAACACTGAAGCTTTCTTT
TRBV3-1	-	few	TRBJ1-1	CASSKKGQVTEAFF	TGTGCCAGCAGCAAAAAGGGACAAGTGACTGAAGCTTTCTTT
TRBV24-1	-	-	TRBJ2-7	CATSRAGPTYEQYF	TGTGCCACCAGTCGGGCAGGTCCCACCTACGAGCAGTACTTC
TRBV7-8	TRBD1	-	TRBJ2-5	CASSLGTGAIQETQYF	TGTGCCAGCAGCTTAGGGACAGGGGCCATCCAAGAGACCCAGTACTTC
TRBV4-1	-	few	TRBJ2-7	CASSQDQGDYEQYF	TGCGCCAGCAGCCAAGACCAAGGAGACTACGAGCAGTACTTC